One and the same sample provided the 26 T cell receptor beta chains below, sequenced in a study of blood T cell repertoires in COVID-19. Method: immunoSEQ multiplex PCR; TCRdb's copy keeps in-frame clones and lacks some. The sample holds 200,000 to 250,000 clones, around 88% seen once. The specimen sequenced was peripheral blood. These receptors were obtained from a woman aged 30 to 39 who had recovered from COVID-19.

V and J are TRBV19 and TRBJ1-4; 7 positions match TRBD1. The CDR3 has 13 residues. V shed 11 bases, J shed 8 bases, and the junction held 11 bases outside the gene matches. Per germline, CDR1 LNHDA and CDR2 SQIVND (reference sequence). CDR3 DNA sequence: TGTGCCGGGTACGGAAGGGGGCCGGAAAAACTGTTTTTT. Translated: CAGYGRGPEKLFF.

The J gene is TRBJ2-7, the V gene TRBV5-5, with unresolved D. Trimming shortened V by 0 bases and J by 2 bases, and 9 bases separated the two germline ends. This CDR3 spans 14 amino acids. CDR1 and CDR2 from the germline V gene are SGHKS and YYEKEE (reference sequence). The CDR3 is CASSLEPNPYEQYF. The CDR3 DNA follows: TGTGCCAGCAGCTTGGAACCTAACCCCTACGAGCAGTACTTC.

V usage is TRBV19 and J usage is TRBJ1-5, with a weak D call TRBD1 (5 bases). The CDR3 sequence is 13 residues long. Trimming pared 5 bases from V and 9 bases from J, leaving 14 bases between. Germline loops: CDR1 LNHDA, CDR2 SQIVND (reference sequence). As DNA, the CDR3 is TGTGCCAGTAGTCCAGTGGGGGGATCGCCCCAGCATTTT. Amino acid sequence: CASSPVGGSPQHF.

This rearrangement joins TRBV5-5 to TRBJ2-3; D is unclear. Germline CDR1 is SGHKS and CDR2 is YYEKEE (reference sequence). This CDR3 has 13 amino acids. Trimming took off 2 bases at V and 6 bases at J, with 10 bases between the two ends. The CDR3 DNA follows: TGTGCCAGCAGCTTATTTATCGTGGATACGCAGTATTTT. Residues: CASSLFIVDTQYF.

This clone has ten or more counts. The chain joins TRBV2 to TRBJ2-3; 7 nucleotides agree with TRBD2. Germline V gene data show CDR1 as SNHLY and CDR2 as FYNNEI. This CDR3 comprises 14 residues. V lost 6 bases to trimming and J lost 1 base; unmatched junction nucleotides: 4. In nucleotides, the CDR3 is TGTGCCAGCAGCCGAGCGGGACGCACAGATACGCAGTATTTT. Protein: CASSRAGRTDTQYF.

The rearrangement links TRBV3-1 (or the pseudogene TRBV3-2) to TRBJ2-3; 9 positions agree with TRBD2. Germline trimming cut 0 bases from V and 2 bases from J; bases unmatched to any gene: 6. Germline loops: CDR1 LGHDT, CDR2 YNNKEL (reference sequence). The CDR3 runs 17 residues. CDR3 amino acids: CASSQDLTSGLTDTQYF. The CDR3 DNA reads TGTGCCAGCAGCCAAGATCTGACTAGCGGTCTCACAGATACGCAGTATTTT.

The chain recombines TRBV5-6 with TRBJ2-1; the match to TRBD1 covers 12 bases. V lost 3 bases and J lost 4; bases outside the gene matches: 5. Per germline, CDR1 SGHDT and CDR2 YYEEEE. The CDR3 contains 16 residues. This CDR3 reads CASSWDRGPTYNEQFF. CDR3 nucleotide sequence: TGTGCCAGCAGCTGGGACAGGGGGCCAACTTACAATGAGCAGTTCTTC.

The chain couples TRBV7-6 to TRBJ1-1; TRBD1 aligns across 8 bases. The CDR3 extends over 19 amino acids. The junction had 20 bases not matched to a gene; V was cut back by 5 bases and J by 3 bases. In germline, CDR1 is SGHVS, CDR2 FNYEAQ. This CDR3 is CASSEASTIRDRWDTEAFF. DNA of the CDR3: TGTGCCAGCAGCGAAGCCTCCACGATCCGGGACAGGTGGGACACTGAAGCTTTCTTT. Using reference TRBV7-6 and TRBJ1-1 for the parts outside the CDR3, the full variable domain is GAGVSQSPRYKVTKRGQDVALRCDPISGHVSLYWYRQALGQGPEFLTYFNYEAQQDKSGLPNDRFSAERPEGSISTLTIQRTEQRDSAMYRCASSEASTIRDRWDTEAFFGQGTRLTVV.

The CDR3 DNA is TGTGCCAGCAGTGAGCAGGGGAATCAGCCCCAGCATTTT. This gives the protein CASSEQGNQPQHF. V and J are TRBV2 and TRBJ1-5, with a possible D match to TRBD1 (6 bases). The CDR3 contains 13 residues. V was shortened by 3 bases and J by 4 bases, with 7 bases between the two germline ends. Germline V gene lookup returns CDR1 SNHLY and CDR2 FYNNEI.

The chain joins TRBV2 to TRBJ2-7; D is possibly TRBD2 (6 bases). The CDR3 spans 12 residues. V gave up 8 bases and J gave up 7 bases, with 15 bases separating them. CDR1 is SNHLY and CDR2 is FYNNEI in the germline V gene. The CDR3 DNA follows: TGTGCCAGCGGTTTAGGAGGGGTAGAGCAGTACTTC. This gives the protein CASGLGGVEQYF.

The gene calls are TRBV5-1 and TRBJ2-1, with 9 bases that match TRBD1. The germline CDR1 and CDR2 sequences are SGHRS and YFSETQ. V shed 0 bases, J shed 5 bases, and the junction held 3 bases outside the gene matches. The CDR3 covers 15 residues. CDR3 residues: CASSLGDRDNNEQFF. CDR3 DNA: TGCGCCAGCAGCTTGGGGGACAGGGACAACAATGAGCAGTTCTTC.

The chain is built from TRBV5-1 and TRBJ2-2; D is perhaps TRBD1 (6 bases). Germline values: CDR1 SGHRS, CDR2 YFSETQ. V lost 2 bases and J 3 bases, leaving 14 bases between the germline ends. The CDR3 totals 16 residues. CDR3 amino acids: CASSFNTGTHTGELFF. The DNA for the CDR3 is TGCGCCAGCAGCTTCAACACCGGGACACACACCGGGGAGCTGTTTTTT. Using reference TRBV5-1 and TRBJ2-2 for the parts outside the CDR3, the full variable domain is KAGVTQTPRYLIKTRGQQVTLSCSPISGHRSVSWYQQTPGQGLQFLFEYFSETQRNKGNFPGRFSGRQFSNSRSEMNVSTLELGDSALYLCASSFNTGTHTGELFFGEGSRLTVL.

This clone occurred a few times. V and J are TRBV2 and TRBJ2-2; perhaps TRBD1 as D (6 bases). CDR1 and CDR2 from the germline V gene are SNHLY and FYNNEI. V was cut by 6 bases and J by 6 bases, with 14 bases left in between. The CDR3 contains 14 residues. The CDR3 DNA is TGTGCCAGCAGGAGGGTACAGGGAGCCGGGGAGCTGTTTTTT. Amino acid sequence: CASRRVQGAGELFF.

This chain joins TRBV2 and TRBJ1-5; perhaps TRBD1 as D (6 bases). V lost 2 bases, J lost 7 bases, and 12 bases lay in between. The germline gives CDR1 SNHLY, CDR2 FYNNEI. The CDR3 contains 14 residues. Written as DNA, the CDR3 is TGTGCCAGCAGTGAAAGTTACAGGGACCAGCCCCAGCATTTT. This translates into CASSESYRDQPQHF.

This rearrangement joins TRBV3-1 (or the pseudogene TRBV3-2) to TRBJ2-2; D is unresolved. Germline CDR1 and CDR2: LGHDT and YNNKEL (reference sequence). The CDR3 runs to 16 residues. Trimming cost V 1 base and J 5 bases, with 14 bases left between them. The CDR3: CASSQVGTSVTGELFF. CDR3 in DNA: TGTGCCAGCAGCCAAGTCGGAACGAGCGTAACCGGGGAGCTGTTTTTT.

V and J are TRBV4-2 and TRBJ2-7; TRBD1 aligns across 8 bases. This CDR3 is built from 16 residues. With 0 bases clipped from V and 4 bases from J, the junction kept 8 bases outside the gene matches. CDR1 is LGHNA, CDR2 YNFKEQ, per germline. The CDR3 spells CASSQDAGQGGYEQYF. The CDR3 coding sequence is TGTGCCAGCAGCCAAGATGCCGGACAGGGTGGGTACGAGCAGTACTTC.

The rearrangement links TRBV2 to TRBJ1-4, with D perhaps TRBD1 (6 bases). This CDR3 is 14 amino acids long. Germline V CDR1 and CDR2: SNHLY, FYNNEI. V lost 6 bases and J lost 8, with 16 bases in between. The CDR3 is CASSLEGGDEKLFF. The CDR3 coding sequence is TGTGCCAGCAGCTTGGAAGGGGGAGACGAAAAACTGTTTTTT. The full variable domain, its missing parts supplied by reference TRBV2 and TRBJ1-4, is EPEVTQTPSHQVTQMGQEVILRCVPISNHLYFYWYRQILGQKVEFLVSFYNNEISEKSEIFDDQFSVERPDGSNFTLKIRSTKLEDSAMYFCASSLEGGDEKLFFGSGTQLSVL.

This sequence joins TRBV19 and TRBJ2-1; perhaps TRBD2 as D (5 bases). The V gene lost 1 base and the J gene lost 1 base, with 5 bases spanning the gap. The CDR3 spans 14 residues. Germline loops: CDR1 LNHDA, CDR2 SQIVND (reference sequence). The CDR3 reads CASSIAGSYNEQFF. The CDR3 DNA follows: TGTGCCAGTAGTATAGCGGGGTCCTACAATGAGCAGTTCTTC.

In this sample, this clone turned up once. The rearrangement uses TRBV7-2 and TRBJ1-2; unclear D gene. Trimming took off 8 bases at V and 0 bases at J, with 10 bases between the two ends. Germline CDR1 reads SGHTA; CDR2 reads FQGNSA. The CDR3 has 13 residues. The CDR3 loop reads CASFGDANYGYTF. The CDR3 bases are TGTGCCAGCTTCGGAGATGCTAACTATGGCTACACCTTC. The variable domain in full, with the rest retrieved from reference TRBV7-2 and TRBJ1-2, is GAGVSQSPSNKVTEKGKDVELRCDPISGHTALYWYRQSLGQGLEFLIYFQGNSAPDKSGLPSDRFSAERTGGSVSTLTIQRTQQEDSAVYLCASFGDANYGYTFGSGTRLTVV.

This sequence joins TRBV6-5 and TRBJ2-7, with 7 bases fitting TRBD1. The CDR3 covers 12 residues. Trimming at V came to 11 bases and at J to 4 bases, leaving 8 bases not matched to a gene. Germline loops: CDR1 MNHEY, CDR2 SVGAGI. CDR3 region: CALGQSLYEQYF. The CDR3, as DNA: TGTGCCCTGGGACAGAGTTTATACGAGCAGTACTTC.

The chain combines TRBV5-1 with TRBJ1-1; 7 bases map to TRBD1. The CDR3 spans 15 residues. Germline CDR1 SGHRS, CDR2 YFSETQ. Losses at the gene ends were 2 bases for V and 4 bases for J; bases not matched to a gene: 8. CDR3 nucleotide sequence: TGCGCCAGCAGCTTCGGACAGGCGATCGGCACTGAAGCTTTCTTT. Translated: CASSFGQAIGTEAFF.

The chain combines TRBV12-3 or TRBV12-4 with TRBJ1-2; D not resolved. V lost 3 bases to trimming and J lost 12 bases, with 17 bases between them. The CDR3 has 13 residues. CDR3 loop: CASSLTGPGINTF. CDR3 sequence (DNA): TGTGCCAGCAGTTTGACCGGTCCGGGGATCAACACCTTC.

This clone was observed at least ten times. The chain joins TRBV11-1 to TRBJ2-1; 8 nucleotides align to TRBD2. There are 15 residues in the CDR3. J was trimmed by 7 bases and V by 2 bases; bases with no gene match: 7. Per germline, CDR1 SGHAT and CDR2 FQDESV (reference sequence). CDR3 sequence: CASSLYGGASNEQFF. The CDR3 nucleotides read TGTGCCAGCAGCTTATACGGGGGGGCCTCAAATGAGCAGTTCTTC. Supplemented by reference TRBV11-1 and TRBJ2-1, the full variable domain reads EAEVAQSPRYKITEKSQAVAFWCDPISGHATLYWYRQILGQGPELLVQFQDESVVDDSQLPKDRFSAERLKGVDSTLKIQPAELGDSAMYLCASSLYGGASNEQFFGPGTRLTVL.

V is TRBV12-2 and J is TRBJ2-3; the D call in the table, TRBD2, was not verified against the DNA. TRBV12-2 corresponds to a pseudogene. There are 15 residues in the CDR3. The DNA of the CDR3 is TGTGCAAGTCGCTTAGAAACTAGAGGAGGCGATACGCAGTATTTT. Its protein is CASRLETRGGDTQYF.

The V gene is TRBV27, the J gene TRBJ1-4, with 8 positions matching TRBD1. The CDR3 runs to 16 residues. J gave up 2 bases and V 2 bases, and 4 bases lay outside the gene matches. Germline loops: CDR1 MNHEY, CDR2 SMNVEV (reference sequence). CDR3 nucleotide sequence: TGTGCCAGCAGTTTAGGCAGGGGGCGCACTAATGAAAAACTGTTTTTT. It translates to CASSLGRGRTNEKLFF.

The chain couples TRBV5-1 to TRBJ1-5; 8 nucleotides line up with TRBD1. The V gene end was trimmed by 3 bases and the J gene end by 5 bases; junction bases not matched to a gene: 4. The V gene's germline CDR1 is SGHRS and CDR2 YFSETQ. This CDR3 contains 14 residues. The CDR3 spells CASSSGQVDQPQHF. CDR3 nucleotides: TGCGCCAGCAGCTCGGGACAGGTGGATCAGCCCCAGCATTTT.